The source of this T cell receptor beta chain is a study of CD8 T cells in ankylosing spondylitis. Study outcomes and limitations: The disease-linked clones had a CD8+ phenotype and low blood frequencies. A motif of 7 or 8 highly homologous TCR beta variants was seen as apparently characteristic of ankylosing spondylitis blood. From matched ankylosing spondylitis synovial fluid, disease-linked clones were reportedly recovered at significantly enriched levels.

It was by quantitative 5'-RACE with molecular barcodes that TCR beta libraries were made. TCRdb redid the calling of the 5' RACE reads with MiXCR, one entry per CDR3 protein. Seen here are 500,000 or so distinct CDR3 sequences, 5.3% observed once, and the top ten hold roughly 3.5%. This clonotype was seen ten or more times. Its antigen is still unknown. The sample taken for sequencing was blood, either unsorted or a sorted T cell fraction (not recorded which). The sequence was collected from a male donor with ankylosing spondylitis.

The CDR3 nucleotides read TGTGCCAGCAGCTGGGGCACCGCTACGTCGGATACGCAGTATTTT. Protein: CASSWGTATSDTQYF. The chain has TRBV7-9 and TRBJ2-3, with D tentatively TRBD1 (5 bases). There are 15 residues in the CDR3. V was pared by 4 bases and J by 6 bases, with 17 bases between. Germline CDR1 and CDR2: SEHNR and FQNEAQ (reference sequence).